The sequence of this T cell receptor (beta chain) was determined in a study of blood T cell repertoires in COVID-19. Study-wide context: Spain, Italy and the United States supplied samples that represented acute and convalescent COVID-19. PBMCs, B-cell-depleted T cells, or T cells provided the cDNA or gDNA that made up the material.

CDR3 length: 15 amino acids. V lost 4 bases, J lost 1 base, and 3 bases stayed unmatched. Germline CDR1 SGHDT, CDR2 YYEEEE. Methods used by the authors: Estimation of nucleated cell counts was performed using reference gene primer amplification. Repertoires were generated with immunoSEQ multiplex PCR, while TCRdb's copy carries only in-frame clones and drops some. Clonal size and the V and J genes are those of that table, whereas D and trimming came from the DNA. This sample has around 220,000 clones, with 85% to 90% found just once. The sequencing input was peripheral blood. This chain links TRBV5-6 with TRBJ2-2; 8 nucleotides match TRBD1. This TCR was sampled from a man over 45 with acute or convalescent COVID-19. CDR3 in amino acids: CASSRTGRNTGELFF. The CDR3 DNA reads TGTGCCAGCAGCAGGACAGGGAGGAACACCGGGGAGCTGTTTTTT.